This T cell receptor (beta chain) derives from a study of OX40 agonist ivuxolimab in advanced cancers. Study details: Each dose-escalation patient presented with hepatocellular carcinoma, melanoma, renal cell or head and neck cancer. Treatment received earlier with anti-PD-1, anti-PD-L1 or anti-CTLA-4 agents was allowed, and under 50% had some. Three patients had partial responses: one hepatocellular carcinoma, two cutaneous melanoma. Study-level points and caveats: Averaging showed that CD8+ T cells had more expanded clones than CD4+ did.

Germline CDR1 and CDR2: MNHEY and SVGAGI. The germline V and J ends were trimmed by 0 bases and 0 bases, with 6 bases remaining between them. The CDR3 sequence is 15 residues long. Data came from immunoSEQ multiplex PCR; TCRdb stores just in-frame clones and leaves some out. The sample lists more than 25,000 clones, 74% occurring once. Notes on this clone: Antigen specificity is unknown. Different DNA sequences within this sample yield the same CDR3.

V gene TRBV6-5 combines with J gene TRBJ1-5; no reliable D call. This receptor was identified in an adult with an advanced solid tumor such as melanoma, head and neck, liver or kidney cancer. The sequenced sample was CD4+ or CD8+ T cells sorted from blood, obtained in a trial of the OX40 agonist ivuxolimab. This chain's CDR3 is CASSYSGYSNQPQHF. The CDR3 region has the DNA TGTGCCAGCAGTTACTCGGGATATAGCAATCAGCCCCAGCATTTT.